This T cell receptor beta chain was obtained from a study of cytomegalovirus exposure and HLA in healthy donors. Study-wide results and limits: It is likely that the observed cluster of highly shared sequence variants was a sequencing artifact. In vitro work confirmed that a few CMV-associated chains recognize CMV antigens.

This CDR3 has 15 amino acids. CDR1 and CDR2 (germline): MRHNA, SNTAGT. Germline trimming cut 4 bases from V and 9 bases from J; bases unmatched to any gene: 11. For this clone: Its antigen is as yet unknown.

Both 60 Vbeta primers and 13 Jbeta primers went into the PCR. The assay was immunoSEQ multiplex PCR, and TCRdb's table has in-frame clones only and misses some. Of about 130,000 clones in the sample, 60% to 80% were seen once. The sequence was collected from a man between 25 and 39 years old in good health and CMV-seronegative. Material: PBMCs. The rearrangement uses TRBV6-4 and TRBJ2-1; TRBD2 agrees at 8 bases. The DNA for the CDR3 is TGTGCCAGCAGTGGGGGGACTAGTTTCGGGGGTGAGCAGTTCTTC. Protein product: CASSGGTSFGGEQFF.